The TCR beta chain described here comes from a study of beta chain features in type 1 diabetes. Study-wide background: Cell yields, age and gender were similar between patients and healthy donors. Broader study findings: There was no resolution here of whether HLA type influences TCRB rearrangement. Shorter templates might be favored by PCR, equally in patients and controls.

Notes on this clone: What it binds is unknown.

J gave up 5 bases and V 5 bases, and 4 bases lay outside the gene matches. The germline V gene has CDR1 SGHTA and CDR2 FQGTGA. This CDR3 has 14 amino acids. A sort by CD45RO/CCR7/CD25/CD127/CD95/CD27 yielded CD4+ naive, central memory, regulatory and stem cell-like memory cells. Expressed TCRB transcripts got sequenced, as all isolated RNA was reverse transcribed. Method: immunoSEQ multiplex PCR; TCRdb's copy keeps in-frame clones and lacks some. Altogether around 290,000 clones are present, 7.5% to 9.5% being singletons, with the ten largest covering approximately 0.99%. This chain joins TRBV7-3 and TRBJ2-2, with 8 bases identical to TRBD1. The sequencing input was central memory CD4+ T cells from blood. This TCR was recovered from a woman under 30 in good health. The CDR3 coding sequence is TGTGCCAGCAGCCGGGACAGGACAACCGGGGAGCTGTTTTTT. It specifies CASSRDRTTGELFF. Supplemented by reference TRBV7-3 and TRBJ2-2, the full variable domain reads GAGVSQTPSNKVTEKGKYVELRCDPISGHTALYWYRQSLGQGPEFLIYFQGTGAADDSGLPNDRFFAVRPEGSVSTLKIQRTERGDSAVYLCASSRDRTTGELFFGEGSRLTVL.